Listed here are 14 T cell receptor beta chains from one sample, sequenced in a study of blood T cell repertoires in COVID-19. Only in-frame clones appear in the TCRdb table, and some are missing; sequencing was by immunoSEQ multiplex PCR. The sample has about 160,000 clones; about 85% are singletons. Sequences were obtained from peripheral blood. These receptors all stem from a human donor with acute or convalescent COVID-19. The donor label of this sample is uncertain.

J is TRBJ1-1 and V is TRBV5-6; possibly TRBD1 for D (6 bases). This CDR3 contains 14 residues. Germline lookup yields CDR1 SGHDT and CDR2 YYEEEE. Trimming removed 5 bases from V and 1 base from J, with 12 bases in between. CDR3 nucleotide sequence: TGTGCCAGCAGGAGAACAGGGAAGAACACTGAAGCTTTCTTT. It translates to CASRRTGKNTEAFF. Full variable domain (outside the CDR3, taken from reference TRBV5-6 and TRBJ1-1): DAGVTQSPTHLIKTRGQQVTLRCSPKSGHDTVSWYQQALGQGPQFIFQYYEEEERQRGNFPDRFSGHQFPNYSSELNVNALLLGDSALYLCASRRTGKNTEAFFGQGTRLTVV.

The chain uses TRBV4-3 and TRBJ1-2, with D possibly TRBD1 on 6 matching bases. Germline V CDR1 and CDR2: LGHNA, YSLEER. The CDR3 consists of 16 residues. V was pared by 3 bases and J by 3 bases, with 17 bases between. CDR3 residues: CASSQMVSDRDYGYTF. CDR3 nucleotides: TGCGCCAGCAGCCAGATGGTGTCGGACAGAGACTATGGCTACACCTTC.

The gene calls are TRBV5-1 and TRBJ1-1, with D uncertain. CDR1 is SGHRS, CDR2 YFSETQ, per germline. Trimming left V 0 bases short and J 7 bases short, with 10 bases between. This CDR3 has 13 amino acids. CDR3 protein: CASSLAGSGEAFF. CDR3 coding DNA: TGCGCCAGCAGCTTGGCGGGTAGTGGTGAAGCTTTCTTT.

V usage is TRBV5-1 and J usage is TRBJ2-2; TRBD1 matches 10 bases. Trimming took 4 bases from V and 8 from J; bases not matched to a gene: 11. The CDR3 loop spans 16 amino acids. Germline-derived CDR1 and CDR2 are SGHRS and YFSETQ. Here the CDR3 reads CASSIRTGGKKGELFF. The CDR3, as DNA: TGCGCCAGCAGCATAAGGACAGGGGGGAAAAAAGGGGAGCTGTTTTTT.

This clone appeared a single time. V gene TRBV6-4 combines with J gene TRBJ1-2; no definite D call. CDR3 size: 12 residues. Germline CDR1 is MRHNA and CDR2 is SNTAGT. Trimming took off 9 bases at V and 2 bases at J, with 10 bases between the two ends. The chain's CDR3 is CASRNNNYGYTF. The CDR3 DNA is TGTGCCAGTCGAAACAACAACTATGGCTACACCTTC.

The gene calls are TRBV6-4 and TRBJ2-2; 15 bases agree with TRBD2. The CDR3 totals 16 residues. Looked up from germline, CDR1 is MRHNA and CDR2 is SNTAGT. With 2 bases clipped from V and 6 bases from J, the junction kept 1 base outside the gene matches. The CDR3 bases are TGTGCCAGCAGTGACGGGACTAGCGGGGGGCCCGGGGAGCTGTTTTTT. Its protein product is CASSDGTSGGPGELFF.

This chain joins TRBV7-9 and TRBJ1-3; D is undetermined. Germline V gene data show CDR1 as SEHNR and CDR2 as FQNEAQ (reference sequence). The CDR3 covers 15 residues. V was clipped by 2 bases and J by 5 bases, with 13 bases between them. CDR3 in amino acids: CASSLPRALRNTIYF. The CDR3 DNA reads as TGTGCCAGCAGCTTACCACGAGCTCTGAGAAACACCATATATTTT.

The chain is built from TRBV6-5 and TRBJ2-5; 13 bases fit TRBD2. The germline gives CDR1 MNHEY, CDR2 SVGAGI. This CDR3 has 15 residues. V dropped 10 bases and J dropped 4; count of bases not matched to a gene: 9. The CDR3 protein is CATRRTSGGAETQYF. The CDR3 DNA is TGTGCCACCCGCAGGACTAGCGGGGGTGCAGAGACCCAGTACTTC.

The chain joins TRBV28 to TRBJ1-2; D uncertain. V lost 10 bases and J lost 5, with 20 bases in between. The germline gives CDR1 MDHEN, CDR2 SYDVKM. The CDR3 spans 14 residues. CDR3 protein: CATNSGVGNYGYTF. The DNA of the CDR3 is TGTGCCACCAACTCGGGAGTGGGGAATTATGGCTACACCTTC.

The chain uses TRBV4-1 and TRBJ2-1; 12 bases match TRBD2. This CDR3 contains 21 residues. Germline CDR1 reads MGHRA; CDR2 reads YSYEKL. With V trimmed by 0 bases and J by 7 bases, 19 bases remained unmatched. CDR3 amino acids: CASSQDPSGGAVTTHWNEQFF. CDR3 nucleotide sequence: TGCGCCAGCAGCCAAGATCCTAGCGGGGGGGCGGTTACCACACACTGGAATGAGCAGTTCTTC.

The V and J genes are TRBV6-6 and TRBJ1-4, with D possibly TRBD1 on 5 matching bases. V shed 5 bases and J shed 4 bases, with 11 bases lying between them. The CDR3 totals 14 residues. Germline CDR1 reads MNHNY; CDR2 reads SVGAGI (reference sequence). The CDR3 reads CASSQRGLNEKLFF. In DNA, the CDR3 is TGTGCCAGCAGTCAGAGGGGACTTAATGAAAAACTGTTTTTT.

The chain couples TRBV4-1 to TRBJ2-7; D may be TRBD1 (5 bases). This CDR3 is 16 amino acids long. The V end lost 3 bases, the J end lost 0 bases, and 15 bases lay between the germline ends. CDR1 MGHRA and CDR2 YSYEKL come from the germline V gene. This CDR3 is CASSQVSDGHSYEQYF. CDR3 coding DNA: TGCGCCAGCAGCCAGGTTTCCGACGGACACTCCTACGAGCAGTACTTC.

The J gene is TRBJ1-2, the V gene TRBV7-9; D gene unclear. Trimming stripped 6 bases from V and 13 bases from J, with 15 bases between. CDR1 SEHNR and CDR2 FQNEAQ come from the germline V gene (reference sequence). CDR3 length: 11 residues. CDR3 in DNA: TGTGCCAGCAGTCAAAACCGGGAGAGCACCTTC. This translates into CASSQNRESTF.

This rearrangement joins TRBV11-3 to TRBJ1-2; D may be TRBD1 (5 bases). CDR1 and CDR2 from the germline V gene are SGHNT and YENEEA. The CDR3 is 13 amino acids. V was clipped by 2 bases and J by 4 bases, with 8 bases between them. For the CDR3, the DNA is TGTGCCAGCAGCTTACAGGGTGGCTATGGCTACACCTTC. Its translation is CASSLQGGYGYTF.